Below are 28 T cell receptor beta chains sequenced from a single sample in a study of tumor-infiltrating lymphocytes in primary liver carcinoma. Out of unsorted whole blood came the blood RNA, and germline DNA was extracted as well. Making TCR beta cDNA involved around 500 ng total RNA and a constant-region primer. Construction of TCR beta libraries relied on three successive nested multiplex PCR rounds employing slightly modified ARM-PCR. With TRBV1-TRBV30 forward primers and a C-beta reverse primer, the first two PCR rounds were run for roughly 10 cycles each. Each CDR3 protein gets one entry after TCRdb re-called the multiplex PCR reads with MiXCR. Found here are approximately 310,000 distinct CDR3 sequences, about 62% of them singletons; the top ten hold roughly 9%. The sequencing sample was made of peripheral blood. The receptors come from a man between 35 and 55 years old with primary liver carcinoma and hepatitis B virus infection.

Concerning this clonotype itself: Because it lacks the conserved phenylalanine or tryptophan at the end, this CDR3 is likely a read error. The DNA is omitted, as the CDR3 cannot be located on it reliably, and the CDR3 follows TCRdb's listing. This chain connects TRBV29-1 to TRBJ2-2; the table assigns TRBD1, which was not confirmed against the DNA. The CDR3 adds up to 14 amino acids, both ends counted. Per germline, CDR1 SQVTM and CDR2 ANQGSEA. The CDR3 is CSVQAGDKTGELIL.

In the case of this clonotype: It may be a read error: a sequence one base away is much more abundant. The rearrangement links TRBV4-1 to TRBJ1-2; D is unresolved. There are 13 residues in the CDR3. Germline V gene data show CDR1 as MGHRA and CDR2 as YSYEKL. CDR3 nucleotides: TGCGCCAGCAGCCAAGAAACCCAGTATGGCCACACCTTC. Translated, it gives CASSQETQYGHTF.

On this clonotype itself: With a much larger clone just one base away, this may be a read error. The chain has TRBV4-1 and TRBJ2-3; a weak D match, TRBD1 (5 bases). Trimming took off 6 bases at V and 7 bases at J, with 14 bases between the two ends. This CDR3 has 13 residues. The germline V gene encodes CDR1 MGHRA and CDR2 YSYEKL. The CDR3 loop is CASRNQGTNTQYF. For the CDR3, the DNA is TGCGCCAGCAGAAACCAGGGCACGAATACGCAGTATTTT.

V usage is TRBV5-1 and J usage is TRBJ2-1; D is possibly TRBD2 (7 bases). The V end was cut by 2 bases, the J end by 2 bases, with 20 bases between. This CDR3 has 18 amino acids. The germline V gene has CDR1 SGHRS and CDR2 YFSETQ. The CDR3 DNA follows: TGCGCCAGCAGCTTAACGGTTGACAGGACTAGGGCCTACAATGAGCAGTTCTTC. This sequence encodes CASSLTVDRTRAYNEQFF.

Comment on this clonotype: A junction boundary mismatches the germline segment, possibly from a read error. The J gene is TRBJ1-6, the V gene TRBV5-4, with D possibly being TRBD1 (6 bases). CDR3 length: 16 residues. Germline V CDR1 and CDR2: SGHNT, YYREEE (reference sequence). The DNA of the CDR3 is TGTGCCAGCAACTTGGCCGGGGCGGGGGCGAATTCACCCCTCCACTTT. Its translation: CASNLAGAGANSPLHF.

This clonotype has just a few counts. The genes are TRBV11-1 and TRBJ2-3; tentative D call: TRBD2 (5 bases). This CDR3 region has 13 residues. In germline, CDR1 is SGHAT, CDR2 FQDESV (reference sequence). V lost 5 bases and J lost 5, with 11 bases in between. The CDR3 here is CASSRREIDTQYF. The CDR3 DNA follows: TGTGCCAGCAGCCGACGGGAAATAGATACGCAGTATTTT.

Worth noting for this clonotype: A clone one base away is much larger, so this may be a read error. The rearrangement uses TRBV30 and TRBJ1-1; the D gene is possibly TRBD1 (5 bases). Germline CDR1 is GTSNPN and CDR2 is SVGIG (reference sequence). CDR3 size: 15 residues. CDR3 sequence (DNA): TGTGCCTGGAGTGCAGCCGGGACGGAGAACACTGAAGTTTTCTTT. Encoded protein: CAWSAAGTENTEVFF.

For this clonotype: Just one base apart from a much larger clone, this may be a read error. This chain joins TRBV6-1 and TRBJ1-1; D remains ambiguous. CDR3 size: 14 residues. Germline V gene sequence: CDR1 MNHNS, CDR2 SASEGT. CDR3 residues: CASGVEFFNIEAFF. CDR3 in DNA: TGTGCCAGCGGGGTGGAGTTTTTCAACATTGAAGCTTTCTTT.

The rearrangement uses TRBV11-2 and TRBJ2-5; the D call may be TRBD1 or TRBD2 (6 bases each). V was clipped by 8 bases and J by 1 base, with 26 bases between them. This CDR3 has 18 amino acids. Germline V gene sequence: CDR1 SGHAT, CDR2 FQNNGV. DNA of the CDR3: TGTGCCAGCGCCCCACTAACGGGAGAGGGGGTGTGCCAAGAGACCCAGTACTTC. Protein: CASAPLTGEGVCQETQYF.

Comments on this clonotype: The germline gene is not matched at one end of the junction; a read error may be the cause. The chain links TRBV13 to TRBJ2-1; D is undetermined. This CDR3 comprises 11 residues. Germline loops: CDR1 PRHDT, CDR2 FYEKMQ (reference sequence). In DNA form, the CDR3 reads TGTCCCAGCAGCAGCTACAATGATCAGTTCTTC. This encodes CPSSSYNDQFF.

This clonotype was counted only a few times. The rearrangement links TRBV5-4 to TRBJ2-1, with 7 bases matching TRBD1. Germline V gene lookup returns CDR1 SGHNT and CDR2 YYREEE (reference sequence). V gave up 1 base and J gave up 3 bases; unmatched junction bases: 4. The CDR3 has 15 amino acids. This CDR3 is CASSLRDRDYNEQFF. In nucleotides, the CDR3 is TGTGCCAGCAGCTTGCGAGACAGGGACTACAATGAGCAGTTCTTC. The whole variable domain, remainder taken from reference TRBV5-4 and TRBJ2-1, is ETGVTQSPTHLIKTRGQQVTLRCSSQSGHNTVSWYQQALGQGPQFIFQYYREEENGRGNFPPRFSGLQFPNYSSELNVNALELDDSALYLCASSLRDRDYNEQFFGPGTRLTVL.

Comment on this clonotype: A much larger clonotype is one base distant, so this may be a read error. The CDR3 reads CASSQWVGDAQYF. The CDR3 DNA sequence: TGCGCCAGCAGCCAGTGGGTGGGAGATGCGCAGTATTTT. The chain uses TRBV4-1 and TRBJ2-3, with D perhaps TRBD2 (5 bases). CDR1 is MGHRA, CDR2 YSYEKL, per germline. The CDR3 totals 13 residues.

Comments on this clonotype: A read error may explain this, as a much larger clone is one base away. V usage is TRBV6-5 and J usage is TRBJ2-7, with 8 bases lining up with TRBD1. The CDR3 consists of 12 residues. Germline V gives CDR1 MNHEY, CDR2 SVGAGI. CDR3 nucleotides: TGTGCCAGCAAAGGACAGGGCGACGAGCACTACTTC. Protein: CASKGQGDEHYF.

This clonotype turned up a few times. The CDR3 nucleotides read TGTGCCAGCAGCTTGATATTTAGCACAGATACGCAGTATTTT. It specifies CASSLIFSTDTQYF. This sequence joins TRBV11-2 and TRBJ2-3; D uncertain. The CDR3 length is 14 residues. V lost 3 bases and J 0 bases, leaving 7 bases between the germline ends. The germline gives CDR1 SGHAT, CDR2 FQNNGV.

Comments on this clonotype: This may be a read error, as it is one base from a much larger clone. The conserved phenylalanine or tryptophan is not found at the CDR3 terminus, so this likely reflects a read error. V gene TRBV5-5 combines with J gene TRBJ2-2; perhaps TRBD2 as D (5 bases). CDR3 size: 14 residues. Germline V gene sequence: CDR1 SGHKS, CDR2 YYEKEE (reference sequence). Trimming removed 7 bases at V and 5 bases at J, with 15 bases between. In DNA, the CDR3 is TGTGCCAGCGGCCCCGGGGATTGGACCGGGGAGCTGTTTCTT. This encodes CASGPGDWTGELFL.

The chain combines TRBV6-1 with TRBJ1-5; the D is unclear. Trimming shortened V by 1 base and J by 11 bases, and 9 bases separated the two germline ends. Per germline, CDR1 MNHNS and CDR2 SASEGT. The CDR3 is 12 residues long. The CDR3 nucleotides read TGTGCCAGCAGTGAAGGGGTTTCGGCCCAGCATTTT. It specifies CASSEGVSAQHF.

The chain links TRBV11-1 to TRBJ2-7; no firm D call. This CDR3 is 15 amino acids long. Germline lookup yields CDR1 SGHAT and CDR2 FQDESV (reference sequence). V was pared by 0 bases and J by 4 bases, with 13 bases between. CDR3 amino acids: CASSLAQRSRYEQYF. CDR3 DNA sequence: TGTGCCAGCAGCTTAGCCCAAAGAAGCCGGTACGAGCAGTACTTC.

This chain joins TRBV6-5 and TRBJ2-2; TRBD1 matches 7 bases. This CDR3 has 14 residues. The germline CDR1 and CDR2 sequences are MNHEY and SVGAGI. V lost 6 bases to trimming and J lost 3 bases; unmatched junction nucleotides: 4. The CDR3 coding sequence is TGTGCCAGCAGAGTGACAGGGTACACCGGGGAGCTGTTTTTT. This translates into CASRVTGYTGELFF.

This clonotype was recorded a few times. J is TRBJ1-5 and V is TRBV5-4; tentatively, D is TRBD1 (6 bases). The CDR3 has 15 residues. Germline assignment: CDR1 SGHNT and CDR2 YYREEE (reference sequence). V lost 0 bases and J lost 4, with 11 bases in between. The CDR3: CASSLAGDTNQPQHF. DNA of the CDR3: TGTGCCAGCAGCTTGGCCGGGGACACAAATCAGCCCCAGCATTTT.

The chain uses TRBV5-6 and TRBJ1-6, with TRBD1 matching over 7 bases. Trimming removed 0 bases from V and 8 bases from J; junction bases left unmatched: 5. Germline V gives CDR1 SGHDT, CDR2 YYEEEE. This CDR3 is built from 15 residues. CDR3 protein: CASSLEQGFDSPLHF. The CDR3 DNA follows: TGTGCCAGCAGCTTGGAACAGGGGTTTGATTCACCCCTCCACTTT.

The chain is built from TRBV4-1 and TRBJ2-2; D assignment may be TRBD1 or TRBD2 (5 bases each). Germline V lookup: CDR1 MGHRA, CDR2 YSYEKL. CDR3 length: 11 residues. The V gene lost 8 bases and the J gene lost 13 bases, with 14 bases spanning the gap. CDR3: CASAGGRVLFF. In nucleotides, the CDR3 is TGCGCCAGCGCGGGTGGCAGGGTGCTGTTTTTT.

Concerning this clonotype: A much larger clone is a single base away; this may be a read error. The chain employs TRBV4-1 and TRBJ1-3, with 8 bases fitting TRBD1. The CDR3 length is 15 residues. V shed 4 bases and J 4 bases; nucleotides not matched to a gene: 6. The V gene's germline CDR1 is MGHRA and CDR2 YSYEKL. DNA for the CDR3: TGCGCCAGCAGCCCGACAGGGGTGACGGGAAACACCATATATTTT. This codes for CASSPTGVTGNTIYF.

The V gene is TRBV28, the J gene TRBJ2-7; 8 bases are shared with TRBD2. CDR1 is MDHEN and CDR2 is SYDVKM in the germline V gene. Trimming removed 1 base from V and 5 bases from J; junction bases left unmatched: 10. This CDR3 has 16 amino acids. The CDR3 region has the DNA TGTGCCAGCAGTTTATCTCGGGGGGGGCGCGTCCACGAGCAGTACTTC. Protein: CASSLSRGGRVHEQYF.

A word on this clonotype: One base away lies a much larger clone, so this may be a sequencing read error. The chain uses TRBV4-2 and TRBJ2-2; D is possibly TRBD1 or TRBD2 (6 bases each). Trimming shortened V by 0 bases and J by 0 bases, and 20 bases separated the two germline ends. This CDR3 spans 20 amino acids. Germline lookup yields CDR1 LGHNA and CDR2 YNFKEQ. The CDR3 loop reads CASSQDRGGLRIPNTGELFF. CDR3 in DNA: TGTGCCAGCAGCCAAGATAGAGGGGGACTCCGTATACCGAACACCGGGGAGCTGTTTTTT.

The CDR3 nucleotides are TGTGCCTGGAGTGAAAGCGGGACGCAGGACCATGAGCAGTTCTTC. It encodes CAWSESGTQDHEQFF. J is TRBJ2-1 and V is TRBV30; 7 positions match TRBD2. CDR3 length: 15 residues. The V gene end was trimmed by 1 base and the J gene end by 8 bases; junction bases not matched to a gene: 11. The germline CDR1 and CDR2 sequences are GTSNPN and SVGIG (reference sequence).

This clonotype was found many times. This rearrangement joins TRBV6-1 to TRBJ2-1; D is uncertain. The CDR3 runs 14 residues. The ends were cut back, 5 bases at V and 10 bases at J, with 18 bases in the middle. The germline gives CDR1 MNHNS, CDR2 SASEGT. The CDR3 nucleotides read TGTGCCAGCAGTCTAAAAACCCCGACTGGCGAGCAGTTCTTC. Translating gives CASSLKTPTGEQFF.

This clonotype was observed a handful of times. This chain uses TRBV10-2 with TRBJ2-7; TRBD1 might be the D (5 bases). Trimming cost V 6 bases and J 2 bases, with 14 bases left between them. CDR1 is WSHSY, CDR2 SAAADI, per germline. The CDR3 runs to 14 residues. The CDR3 spells CASRATGDPYEQYF. CDR3 nucleotide sequence: TGCGCCAGCAGAGCTACAGGAGACCCCTACGAGCAGTACTTC.

Comments on this clonotype: The CDR3 carries no conserved terminal phenylalanine or tryptophan, so it likely arises from a read error. This sequence joins TRBV29-1 and TRBJ1-5, with TRBD1 identical over 7 bases. The CDR3 covers 14 residues. Germline CDR1 and CDR2: SQVTM and ANQGSEA. V shed 6 bases and J 9 bases; nucleotides not matched to a gene: 14. CDR3 amino acids: CSVATGSKSRPQHS. In DNA, the CDR3 is TGCAGCGTAGCGACAGGGAGTAAAAGTCGGCCCCAGCATTCT.